Shown below are 21 T cell receptor beta chains from a single sample sequenced in a study of cytomegalovirus exposure and HLA in healthy donors. The study ran its PCR with 60 Vbeta and 13 Jbeta primers. Profiling relied on immunoSEQ multiplex PCR, and the TCRdb table lists in-frame clones only, not all of them. Counted here are some 110,000 clones, 78% occurring once; the ten biggest clones make up 1% to 1.5%. The sample consisted of PBMCs. These receptor sequences come from a man aged 25-45 years in good health and CMV-seronegative.

Notes on this clone: The germline gene is not matched at one end of the junction; a read error may be the cause. This chain links TRBV7-6 with TRBJ2-7, with 7 bases lining up with TRBD2. Germline CDR1 reads SGHVS; CDR2 reads FNYEAQ. The CDR3 covers 16 residues. CDR3 coding DNA: TGTGTCAGCAGCTTATTCGGCGGGAGTGGATCCTACGAGCAGTACTTC. Residues: CVSSLFGGSGSYEQYF.

The chain employs TRBV7-2 and TRBJ2-5; D is uncertain. V was trimmed by 5 bases and J by 0 bases, leaving 7 bases between them. This CDR3 spans 13 amino acids. Germline loops: CDR1 SGHTA, CDR2 FQGNSA. CDR3 coding DNA: TGTGCCAGCAGCAGAGTCCACCAAGAGACCCAGTACTTC. Its protein product is CASSRVHQETQYF.

The rearrangement uses TRBV18 and TRBJ1-3, with D unresolved. V was clipped by 2 bases and J by 4 bases, with 15 bases between them. The CDR3 spans 16 residues. The germline CDR1 and CDR2 sequences are KGHSH and LQKENI. For the CDR3, the DNA is TGTGCCAGCTCACCAACCCCAAGGGAGGGAGGAAACACCATATATTTT. This sequence encodes CASSPTPREGGNTIYF.

The chain couples TRBV4-1 to TRBJ2-7, with a tentative D call TRBD2 (5 bases). V lost 0 bases and J 9 bases, leaving 18 bases between the germline ends. CDR3 length: 15 residues. The germline V gene encodes CDR1 MGHRA and CDR2 YSYEKL. The CDR3 is CASSQDLNGITGQYF. CDR3 DNA: TGCGCCAGCAGCCAAGATCTAAACGGGATAACCGGGCAGTACTTC.

The V and J genes are TRBV4-1 and TRBJ2-3, with TRBD2 matching over 10 bases. V lost 5 bases to trimming and J lost 1 base; unmatched junction nucleotides: 9. The CDR3 contains 17 residues. CDR1 is MGHRA, CDR2 YSYEKL, per germline. The CDR3 spells CASSEERTSGGTDTQYF. The CDR3 DNA reads TGCGCCAGCAGCGAGGAAAGGACTAGCGGAGGCACAGATACGCAGTATTTT.

The chain is built from TRBV2 and TRBJ1-3; D is ambiguous. The CDR3 extends over 12 amino acids. Germline V gives CDR1 SNHLY, CDR2 FYNNEI. V lost 7 bases, J lost 4 bases, and 8 bases lay in between. CDR3: CASTTLGNTIYF. As DNA, the CDR3 is TGTGCCAGCACCACTCTGGGAAACACCATATATTTT.

This clone has a single count. The chain employs TRBV28 and TRBJ2-6, with a tentative D call TRBD1 (5 bases). CDR1 is MDHEN and CDR2 is SYDVKM in the germline V gene. CDR3 length: 17 amino acids. Trimming shortened V by 6 bases and J by 0 bases, and 15 bases separated the two germline ends. The CDR3 region has the DNA TGTGCCAGCAGCATGCTGGACATACTCTCTGGGGCCAACGTCCTGACTTTC. Residues: CASSMLDILSGANVLTF.

The V call is TRBV2, the J call TRBJ1-4, with 8 nucleotides matching TRBD1. This CDR3 has 15 residues. Germline lookup yields CDR1 SNHLY and CDR2 FYNNEI. V lost 2 bases and J lost 2; bases outside the gene matches: 1. The CDR3 nucleotides are TGTGCCAGCAGTGAACAGGGGGCGACTAATGAAAAACTGTTTTTT. It specifies CASSEQGATNEKLFF.

This clone was observed a single time. The CDR3 loop reads CSVNQGTYEQYF. The CDR3 coding sequence is TGCAGCGTTAATCAGGGAACCTACGAGCAGTACTTC. The genes are TRBV29-1 and TRBJ2-7, with D maybe TRBD1 (5 bases). The CDR3 contains 12 residues. V was cut by 5 bases and J by 2 bases, with 10 bases left in between. Looked up from germline, CDR1 is SQVTM and CDR2 is ANQGSEA.

This clone came up once. V is TRBV19 and J is TRBJ1-2; D uncertain. The CDR3 is 15 residues long. V dropped 3 bases and J dropped 3 bases, with 14 bases sitting between them. CDR1 is LNHDA, CDR2 SQIVND, per germline (reference sequence). The CDR3 here is CASSIPATPYYGYTF. The CDR3, as DNA: TGTGCCAGTAGTATTCCCGCTACCCCCTACTATGGCTACACCTTC. Based on the CDR3 plus reference TRBV19 and TRBJ1-2, the full variable domain is DGGITQSPKYLFRKEGQNVTLSCEQNLNHDAMYWYRQDPGQGLRLIYYSQIVNDFQKGDIAEGYSVSREKKESFPLTVTSAQKNPTAFYLCASSIPATPYYGYTFGSGTRLTVV.

On this clone itself: One junction end disagrees with the germline gene, perhaps due to a read error. The rearrangement joins TRBV4-3 to TRBJ1-4; 7 positions match TRBD1. The CDR3 spans 14 residues. Per germline, CDR1 LGHNA and CDR2 YSLEER. The CDR3 reads CASSQERYTGELFF. Written as DNA, the CDR3 is TGCGCCAGCAGCCAAGAGCGATATACAGGGGAACTCTTTTTT.

The chain carries TRBV6-6 and TRBJ1-5; 8 nucleotides align to TRBD1. The CDR3 sequence is 16 residues long. Germline loops: CDR1 MNHNY, CDR2 SVGAGI (reference sequence). J was trimmed by 0 bases and V by 7 bases; bases with no gene match: 8. The CDR3 reads CASNPGTGYSNQPQHF. CDR3 in DNA: TGTGCCAGCAACCCCGGGACAGGATATAGCAATCAGCCCCAGCATTTT.

The genes are TRBV6-6 and TRBJ2-1; 11 nucleotides line up with TRBD2. V was clipped by 8 bases and J by 3 bases; unmatched bases: 6. Per the germline V gene, CDR1 is MNHNY and CDR2 is SVGAGI (reference sequence). The CDR3 runs to 15 residues. CDR3 sequence reads: CASHKTSGVYNEQFF. The CDR3 coding sequence is TGTGCCAGCCATAAGACTAGCGGGGTCTACAATGAGCAGTTCTTC.

The CDR3 DNA sequence: TGTGCCAGCAGCTTGTTGGCTTTAGAGGATGGCTACACCTTC. Its protein product is CASSLLALEDGYTF. This rearrangement joins TRBV5-4 to TRBJ1-2; the D is unclear. The CDR3 runs to 14 residues. Trimming shortened V by 1 base and J by 6 bases, and 13 bases separated the two germline ends. Germline V gives CDR1 SGHNT, CDR2 YYREEE (reference sequence).

This clone has a handful of counts. The CDR3 loop reads CASSVAPSGNTEAFF. CDR3 nucleotide sequence: TGTGCCAGCAGCGTAGCCCCGAGCGGGAACACTGAAGCTTTCTTT. The chain employs TRBV9 and TRBJ1-1; no clear D gene. Germline V CDR1 and CDR2: SGDLS, YYNGEE. This CDR3 has 15 amino acids. V lost 0 bases to trimming and J lost 1 base, with 10 bases between them.

V and J are TRBV5-4 and TRBJ2-3; D remains unclear. Trimming pared 0 bases from V and 13 bases from J, leaving 18 bases between. CDR3 length equals 14 residues. Germline V gives CDR1 SGHNT, CDR2 YYREEE (reference sequence). The chain's CDR3 is CASSLGVEVGLEYF. CDR3 sequence (DNA): TGTGCCAGCAGCTTGGGGGTAGAGGTTGGTTTGGAGTATTTT.

The V and J genes are TRBV18 and TRBJ1-5; D not resolved. Looked up from germline, CDR1 is KGHSH and CDR2 is LQKENI. The V end was cut by 2 bases, the J end by 7 bases, with 12 bases between. CDR3 size: 14 residues. CDR3 sequence (DNA): TGTGCCAGCTCACCAACTGGTCCGGGACAGCCCCAGCATTTT. Translated: CASSPTGPGQPQHF. The whole variable domain, remainder taken from reference TRBV18 and TRBJ1-5, is NAGVMQNPRHLVRRRGQEARLRCSPMKGHSHVYWYRQLPEEGLKFMVYLQKENIIDESGMPKERFSAEFPKEGPSILRIQQVVRGDSAAYFCASSPTGPGQPQHFGDGTRLSIL.

The chain has TRBV10-3 and TRBJ2-3; D perhaps matches TRBD2 (5 bases). Trimming left V 3 bases short and J 0 bases short, with 19 bases between. CDR1 and CDR2 from the germline V gene are ENHRY and SYGVKD. CDR3 size: 18 residues. The DNA for the CDR3 is TGTGCCATCAGTGAATTCGGAGGAAGGCGGGCAAGCACAGATACGCAGTATTTT. It encodes CAISEFGGRRASTDTQYF.

The chain employs TRBV7-2 and TRBJ1-6; no clear D gene. V was trimmed by 2 bases and J by 8 bases, leaving 13 bases between them. The CDR3 totals 15 residues. Germline values: CDR1 SGHTA, CDR2 FQGNSA. The CDR3 loop is CASSLSILADSPLHF. CDR3 nucleotides: TGTGCCAGCAGCTTATCGATTTTGGCCGATTCACCCCTCCACTTT.

V is TRBV18 and J is TRBJ1-1; 11 bases map to TRBD1. The CDR3 has 15 residues. With 1 base clipped from V and 4 bases from J, the junction kept 2 bases outside the gene matches. From germline, CDR1 is KGHSH and CDR2 LQKENI. CDR3 bases: TGTGCCAGCTCACCACAAGGACAGGGGGCCACTGAAGCTTTCTTT. Translated: CASSPQGQGATEAFF.

This clone is a singleton in its sample. The chain joins TRBV7-6 to TRBJ1-1; 9 nucleotides agree with TRBD1. Per the germline V gene, CDR1 is SGHVS and CDR2 is FNYEAQ. V shed 4 bases, J shed 3 bases, and the junction held 12 bases outside the gene matches. The CDR3 sequence is 17 residues long. CDR3 region: CASSSHKQGARDTEAFF. The CDR3 region has the DNA TGTGCCAGCAGCTCCCATAAACAGGGGGCGCGGGACACTGAAGCTTTCTTT.